The 9 T cell receptor beta chains below come from one sample, sequenced in a study of cytomegalovirus exposure and HLA in healthy donors (dated by TCRdb to about 2017). The method was the immunoSEQ multiplex PCR assay. The multiplex PCR relied on a mix of 60 forward primers for TCR Vbeta segments and 13 reverse primers for TCR Jbeta segments. TCRdb took over this immuneACCESS table, retaining in-frame rearrangements with V and J assigned. Such tables are incomplete; in checked studies, under half of the missing clones stem from an unresolved V gene, and the remainder is unexplained. The sample contains about 140,000 clones, 88% of them found a single time. In total, the top ten clones hold 0.5% to 0.65% of the sample. The source material was PBMCs. The source is a woman aged 40 to 50 in good health and CMV-seronegative.

This clone was observed a few times. This chain uses TRBV28 with TRBJ2-7; 11 positions agree with TRBD2. The CDR3 sequence is 14 residues long. Per germline, CDR1 MDHEN and CDR2 SYDVKM. V lost 8 bases, J lost 3 bases, and 6 bases stayed unmatched. The CDR3 nucleotides read TGTGCCAGCGAGACCGGGACTAGCGGCTACGAGCAGTACTTC. As protein: CASETGTSGYEQYF.

The V gene is TRBV28, the J gene TRBJ1-3, with 7 positions matching TRBD1. The CDR3 is made up of 16 amino acids. Germline loops: CDR1 MDHEN, CDR2 SYDVKM. V shed 5 bases and J 0 bases; nucleotides not matched to a gene: 7. CDR3 residues: CASSPTGTSSGNTIYF. The CDR3 DNA is TGTGCCAGCAGTCCGACAGGGACTAGCTCTGGAAACACCATATATTTT. Filled out from reference TRBV28 and TRBJ1-3, the complete variable domain reads DVKVTQSSRYLVKRTGEKVFLECVQDMDHENMFWYRQDPGLGLRLIYFSYDVKMKEKGDIPEGYSVSREKKERFSLILESASTNQTSMYLCASSPTGTSSGNTIYFGEGSWLTVV.

The chain has TRBV6-5 and TRBJ1-4, with 7 bases that match TRBD1. The germline V gene encodes CDR1 MNHEY and CDR2 SVGAGI. This CDR3 comprises 14 residues. Unmatched junction bases numbered 4, after V lost 6 bases and J lost 3 bases. CDR3 loop: CASSRQGANEKLFF. The DNA of the CDR3 is TGTGCCAGCAGCAGACAGGGAGCTAATGAAAAACTGTTTTTT.

The chain couples TRBV5-4 to TRBJ2-3; 11 bases are shared with TRBD1. V shed 1 base, J shed 2 bases, and the junction held 12 bases outside the gene matches. CDR1 is SGHNT, CDR2 YYREEE, per germline (reference sequence). The CDR3 has 19 residues. CDR3 protein: CASSLLVSGQGVITDTQYF. As DNA, the CDR3 is TGTGCCAGCAGCTTGTTAGTTTCGGGACAGGGGGTCATCACAGATACGCAGTATTTT.

This sequence joins TRBV4-3 and TRBJ2-1, with 7 bases identical to TRBD1. This CDR3 has 18 amino acids. Trimming removed 4 bases from V and 9 bases from J; junction bases left unmatched: 21. CDR1 is LGHNA and CDR2 is YSLEER in the germline V gene. The DNA of the CDR3 is TGCGCCAGCAGCCCCCAAGCTTTCGACAGGGACAAGGGCAGTGAGCAGTTCTTC. This encodes CASSPQAFDRDKGSEQFF.

The rearrangement uses TRBV4-3 and TRBJ1-5; TRBD1 aligns across 7 bases. Per the germline V gene, CDR1 is LGHNA and CDR2 is YSLEER. CDR3 length equals 13 residues. V trimming: 2 bases; J trimming: 11 bases; junction bases outside the gene matches: 6. CDR3 amino acids: CASSQMRGLAQHF. The CDR3 DNA follows: TGCGCCAGCAGCCAAATGAGGGGGCTTGCCCAGCATTTT.

The rearrangement uses TRBV7-9 and TRBJ2-7, with D perhaps TRBD1 (5 bases). Germline CDR1 reads SEHNR; CDR2 reads FQNEAQ (reference sequence). This CDR3 is built from 13 residues. Trimming left V 5 bases short and J 6 bases short, with 14 bases between. DNA for the CDR3: TGTGCCAGCAGCCTACAGGAGACGGGCGAGCAGTACTTC. This encodes CASSLQETGEQYF.

V usage is TRBV7-2 and J usage is TRBJ1-1; D remains unclear. Germline CDR1 reads SGHTA; CDR2 reads FQGNSA. The CDR3 consists of 13 residues. Trimming cost V 1 base and J 6 bases, with 9 bases left between them. CDR3 nucleotides: TGTGCCAGCAGCTTAGAAATCTCTTCTGAAGCTTTCTTT. The encoded protein is CASSLEISSEAFF.

CDR3 sequence: CASSIRTGFGSDTQYF. For the CDR3, the DNA is TGTGCCAGTAGTATCCGGACAGGGTTCGGCTCCGATACGCAGTATTTT. J is TRBJ2-3 and V is TRBV19; TRBD1 matches at 8 bases. The V gene's germline CDR1 is LNHDA and CDR2 SQIVND (reference sequence). V lost 3 bases and J lost 6; bases outside the gene matches: 11. The CDR3 is 16 amino acids.